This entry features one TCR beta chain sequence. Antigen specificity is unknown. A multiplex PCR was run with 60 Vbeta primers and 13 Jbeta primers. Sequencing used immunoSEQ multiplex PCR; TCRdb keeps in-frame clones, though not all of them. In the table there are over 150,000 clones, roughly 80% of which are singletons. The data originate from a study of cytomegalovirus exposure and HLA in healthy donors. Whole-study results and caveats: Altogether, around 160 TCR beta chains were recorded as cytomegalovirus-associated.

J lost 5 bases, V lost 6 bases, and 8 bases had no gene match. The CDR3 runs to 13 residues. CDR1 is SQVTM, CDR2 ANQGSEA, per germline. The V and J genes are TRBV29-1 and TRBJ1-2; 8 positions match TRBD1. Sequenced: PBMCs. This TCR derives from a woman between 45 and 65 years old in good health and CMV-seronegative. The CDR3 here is CSVEQGEGYGYTF. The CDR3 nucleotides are TGCAGCGTGGAACAGGGGGAAGGGTATGGCTACACCTTC.